The entry that follows covers one T cell receptor (beta chain) sequence. Unique molecular identifiers were incorporated into the prepared TCRbeta library. MiXCR, run by TCRdb on the PCR reads, gives a single entry per CDR3 protein. Counted here are 250,000 to 350,000 distinct CDR3 sequences, about 10% occurring once; the ten biggest clones make up around 10%. The record originates from a study of T-cell reconstitution after alpha-beta-depleted transplantation in children. The input for sequencing was PBMCs from the stem cell graft donor, taken from the stem cell graft. This TCR was sampled from a human donor who donated a stem cell graft to a child with SCID.

CDR3 in DNA: TGTGCCAGCCGTATACGGGACGGTATCTACGAGCAGTACTTC. This codes for CASRIRDGIYEQYF. The rearrangement joins TRBV27 to TRBJ2-7; the D gene could be TRBD1 or TRBD2 (5 bases each). V was clipped by 8 bases and J by 3 bases, with 17 bases between them. The CDR3 covers 14 residues. Germline CDR1 reads MNHEY; CDR2 reads SMNVEV (reference sequence).